These 8 T cell receptor beta chains share one sample of origin, sequenced in a study of blood T cell repertoires in COVID-19. Here immunoSEQ multiplex PCR was the method, and the copy in TCRdb shows in-frame clones only, minus some. The sample consists of around 140,000 clones, 84% of them appearing once. The sequenced sample was peripheral blood. Source of these receptors: a man between 60 and 70 years old with acute or convalescent COVID-19.

This clone was recorded once. The CDR3 nucleotides are TGTGCCAGCAGTCGGCCTCCGGGACTAGCGGGAGGGGTCAATGAGCAGTTCTTC. Protein: CASSRPPGLAGGVNEQFF. This chain uses TRBV27 with TRBJ2-1, with TRBD2 identical over 16 bases. The CDR3 sequence is 18 residues long. Germline values: CDR1 MNHEY, CDR2 SMNVEV (reference sequence). With 5 bases clipped from V and 6 bases from J, the junction kept 10 bases outside the gene matches.

This chain uses TRBV28 with TRBJ2-3; 8 nucleotides agree with TRBD2. V dropped 5 bases and J dropped 3; count of bases not matched to a gene: 7. This CDR3 comprises 15 residues. CDR1 and CDR2 (germline): MDHEN, SYDVKM. The CDR3 is CASSLSGRNTDTQYF. CDR3 DNA: TGTGCCAGCAGTCTGAGCGGGAGAAATACAGATACGCAGTATTTT.

The V and J genes are TRBV11-2 and TRBJ2-3; TRBD2 matches at 7 bases. The V gene end was trimmed by 7 bases and the J gene end by 2 bases; junction bases not matched to a gene: 9. Germline V gene data show CDR1 as SGHAT and CDR2 as FQNNGV. The CDR3 sequence is 15 residues long. The CDR3 loop reads CASTREAPHTDTQYF. For the CDR3, the DNA is TGTGCCAGCACCCGGGAGGCTCCGCACACAGATACGCAGTATTTT.

The gene calls are TRBV30 and TRBJ1-5, with D unclear. Deletions cut 4 bases from V and 3 bases from J, with 31 bases between. The CDR3 sequence is 20 residues long. CDR1 and CDR2 (germline): GTSNPN, SVGIG (reference sequence). Here the CDR3 reads CAWIKRHIFSRFFSNQPQHF. For the CDR3, the DNA is TGTGCCTGGATTAAGAGACACATCTTTTCGCGCTTTTTTTCCAATCAGCCCCAGCATTTT. The full variable domain, rest sourced from reference TRBV30 and TRBJ1-5, is SQTIHQWPATLVQPVGSPLSLECTVEGTSNPNLYWYRQAAGRGLQLLFYSVGIGQISSEVPQNLSASRPQDRQFILSSKKLLLSDSGFYLCAWIKRHIFSRFFSNQPQHFGDGTRLSIL.

The chain is built from TRBV5-1 and TRBJ1-6, with TRBD1 as a possible D gene (6 bases). The CDR3 loop spans 15 amino acids. Trimming took 7 bases from V and 8 from J, leaving 19 bases between them. CDR1 SGHRS and CDR2 YFSETQ come from the germline V gene. The CDR3 protein is CASGLEDRPHSPLHF. CDR3 nucleotide sequence: TGCGCCAGCGGACTCGAGGACAGACCGCATTCACCCCTCCACTTT.

The chain joins TRBV12-5 to TRBJ1-5; D remains ambiguous. From germline, CDR1 is LGHNT and CDR2 FRNRAP. This CDR3 is 11 amino acids long. The ends were cut back, 5 bases at V and 6 bases at J, with 5 bases in the middle. CDR3 protein: CASGPIQPQHF. The CDR3 DNA is TGTGCTAGTGGTCCCATTCAGCCCCAGCATTTT.

This chain links TRBV3-1 (or the pseudogene TRBV3-2) with TRBJ1-2; TRBD1 is a possible D gene (6 bases). Looked up from germline, CDR1 is LGHDT and CDR2 is YNNKEL (reference sequence). The CDR3 runs 15 residues. Trimming left V 4 bases short and J 0 bases short, with 12 bases between. The CDR3 nucleotides read TGTGCCAGCAGCCCAACCCGACAGGCTAACTATGGCTACACCTTC. Translated: CASSPTRQANYGYTF.

The chain uses TRBV6-1 and TRBJ2-1; possible D gene TRBD2, 6 bases. The CDR3 spans 14 residues. Germline assignment: CDR1 MNHNS and CDR2 SASEGT. The V end was cut by 0 bases, the J end by 8 bases, with 11 bases between. The CDR3 nucleotides are TGTGCCAGCAGTGAAGCTGGGAGGATGGATGAGCAGTTCTTC. Its translation is CASSEAGRMDEQFF.